The next 15 T cell receptor beta chains were all read from a single sample in a study of CD8 T cells in ankylosing spondylitis. TCRdb reprocessed the 5' RACE reads via MiXCR and lists one record per CDR3 protein. The table has 85,000 to 90,000 distinct CDR3 sequences, 27% seen once. Sequences were obtained from blood, either unsorted or a sorted T cell fraction (not recorded which). The receptors stem from a male donor with ankylosing spondylitis or in good health (not recorded which).

V usage is TRBV5-1 and J usage is TRBJ2-3; TRBD1 is a possible D gene (5 bases). The ends were cut back, 0 bases at V and 9 bases at J, with 17 bases in the middle. This CDR3 has 15 residues. Germline CDR1 SGHRS, CDR2 YFSETQ. The CDR3: CASSLEPGLDRTQYF. CDR3 bases: TGCGCCAGCAGCTTGGAACCAGGGTTAGATAGGACGCAGTATTTT.

This clonotype was counted only a few times. The chain has TRBV20-1 and TRBJ2-3; 8 positions match TRBD2. V dropped 3 bases and J dropped 2; count of bases not matched to a gene: 4. This CDR3 has 14 amino acids. CDR1 is DFQATT, CDR2 SNEGSKA, per germline (reference sequence). DNA of the CDR3: TGCAGTGCTAGCGGGGGGGGAACCACAGATACGCAGTATTTT. Translation: CSASGGGTTDTQYF.

This clonotype has at least ten counts. V is TRBV20-1 and J is TRBJ1-6; D perhaps matches TRBD1 (5 bases). CDR1 and CDR2 (germline): DFQATT, SNEGSKA (reference sequence). V shed 5 bases and J shed 7 bases, with 12 bases lying between them. This CDR3 contains 13 residues. This chain's CDR3 is CSAEGKPNSPLHF. In DNA, the CDR3 is TGCAGTGCTGAGGGGAAGCCAAATTCACCCCTCCACTTT.

This clonotype was counted ten times or more. The rearrangement uses TRBV12-3 or TRBV12-4 and TRBJ1-6; D uncertain. V was clipped by 3 bases and J by 0 bases, with 3 bases between them. This CDR3 is 14 amino acids long. The CDR3: CASSFSSYNSPLHF. The CDR3 coding sequence is TGTGCCAGCAGTTTTAGCTCCTATAATTCACCCCTCCACTTT.

The chain employs TRBV12-3 or TRBV12-4 and TRBJ2-1; perhaps TRBD1 as D (5 bases). This CDR3 is 16 amino acids long. V lost 6 bases and J 5 bases, leaving 20 bases between the germline ends. In DNA, the CDR3 is TGTGCCAGCAGCTCCAACAGAGTAGGGGATAACAATGAGCAGTTCTTC. Translation: CASSSNRVGDNNEQFF.

The rearrangement uses TRBV20-1 and TRBJ2-1; 9 positions match TRBD1. Trimming removed 6 bases from V and 7 bases from J; junction bases left unmatched: 13. The CDR3 length is 15 residues. Germline V gives CDR1 DFQATT, CDR2 SNEGSKA (reference sequence). CDR3 nucleotides: TGCAGTGCGGAGAGGGACAGGGCTCTTAGGAATGAGCAGTTCTTC. Residues: CSAERDRALRNEQFF.

V is TRBV20-1 and J is TRBJ2-4; 8 nucleotides line up with TRBD2. The length of the CDR3 is 17 residues. Germline V gene sequence: CDR1 DFQATT, CDR2 SNEGSKA (reference sequence). V was pared by 6 bases and J by 6 bases, with 19 bases of the junction left unmatched. CDR3 residues: CSAPEVLAGFRGNIQYF. CDR3 coding DNA: TGCAGTGCCCCTGAAGTTTTAGCGGGATTCCGGGGAAACATTCAGTACTTC.

This chain connects TRBV7-6 to TRBJ2-1; TRBD2 might be the D (5 bases). This CDR3 is 14 amino acids long. The V end lost 1 base, the J end lost 2 bases, and 6 bases lay between the germline ends. Germline V gene lookup returns CDR1 SGHVS and CDR2 FNYEAQ. The CDR3 DNA sequence: TGTGCCAGCAGCTTAGGAGGGACCTACAATGAGCAGTTCTTC. It translates to CASSLGGTYNEQFF.

The chain links TRBV6-1 to TRBJ2-2, with 7 bases fitting TRBD1. The CDR3 covers 17 residues. Germline CDR1 is MNHNS and CDR2 is SASEGT. V was pared by 5 bases and J by 0 bases, with 9 bases of the junction left unmatched. The CDR3 DNA reads as TGTGCCAGCAGTACGGATGTGGGGACAGCGAACACCGGGGAGCTGTTTTTT. Protein sequence: CASSTDVGTANTGELFF.

The chain employs TRBV20-1 and TRBJ1-1, with 10 bases fitting TRBD1. The length of the CDR3 is 13 residues. Germline V gene lookup returns CDR1 DFQATT and CDR2 SNEGSKA (reference sequence). The V segment lost 5 bases and the J segment 3 bases; nucleotides outside the gene matches: 3. The CDR3: CSADRGRDTEAFF. The CDR3 region has the DNA TGCAGTGCTGACAGGGGGCGGGACACTGAAGCTTTCTTT.

The chain links TRBV7-9 to TRBJ2-5; unclear D gene. This CDR3 contains 12 residues. V shed 5 bases and J shed 4 bases, with 8 bases lying between them. The germline gives CDR1 SEHNR, CDR2 FQNEAQ (reference sequence). CDR3: CASSEVGETQYF. CDR3 nucleotide sequence: TGTGCCAGCAGCGAAGTGGGAGAGACCCAGTACTTC.

This clonotype occurred a few times. The chain links TRBV6-5 to TRBJ2-4; possibly TRBD1 or TRBD2 for D (6 bases each). This CDR3 contains 15 residues. Germline-derived CDR1 and CDR2 are MNHEY and SVGAGI. V was trimmed by 4 bases and J by 12 bases, leaving 22 bases between them. CDR3 loop: CASSFRGRGLGSQYF. The CDR3, as DNA: TGTGCCAGCAGTTTTCGGGGGCGAGGTCTAGGCAGTCAGTACTTC.

The V call is TRBV14, the J call TRBJ2-5; D is unclear. Germline loops: CDR1 SGHDN, CDR2 FVKESK. The V end was cut by 3 bases, the J end by 0 bases, with 11 bases between. The CDR3 is 15 residues long. As DNA, the CDR3 is TGTGCCAGCAGCCATCCGGGTTGGTACCAAGAGACCCAGTACTTC. It codes for CASSHPGWYQETQYF. Using reference TRBV14 and TRBJ2-5 for the parts outside the CDR3, the full variable domain is EAGVTQFPSHSVIEKGQTVTLRCDPISGHDNLYWYRRVMGKEIKFLLHFVKESKQDESGMPNNRFLAERTGGTYSTLKVQPAELEDSGVYFCASSHPGWYQETQYFGPGTRLLVL.

This chain uses TRBV19 with TRBJ1-1, with 7 bases identical to TRBD1. CDR1 is LNHDA, CDR2 SQIVND, per germline (reference sequence). The CDR3 consists of 13 residues. The V and J ends lost 6 bases and 9 bases, in that order; junction bases with no gene match: 10. The CDR3 region has the DNA TGTGCCAGTAGCGGCAGGGGGTTTCGGAAAGCTTTCTTT. Protein: CASSGRGFRKAFF.

The CDR3 protein is CASSGRGTYGYTF. The CDR3 DNA reads TGTGCCAGCAGTGGGCGGGGAACCTATGGCTACACCTTC. The V call is TRBV7-9, the J call TRBJ1-2; D ambiguous. The CDR3 runs 13 residues. V lost 6 bases to trimming and J lost 4 bases, with 12 bases between them. Germline V CDR1 and CDR2: SEHNR, FQNEAQ (reference sequence).